The 29 T cell receptor beta chains below come from one sample, sequenced in a study of beta chain features in type 1 diabetes listed by TCRdb under 2018. Libraries were constructed by the immunoSEQ multiplex PCR assay. All of the isolated RNA was reverse transcribed with the High Capacity cDNA Reverse Transcription Kit, so expressed TCRB transcripts were sequenced. TCRdb re-hosts the immuneACCESS table, in-frame sequences only. Its copies lack some clones; in the studies checked, an unresolved V gene accounts for under half of them, and the cause for the rest is not known. Across this sample there are about 240,000 clones, with around a quarter seen only once. About 3.9% of the sample rests with the top ten. Sample: central memory CD4+ T cells from blood. The source of these receptors is a man aged 25 to 45 in good health.

Here the CDR3 reads CAWSGAEIYGYTF. The DNA for the CDR3 is TGTGCCTGGAGTGGGGCCGAGATTTATGGCTACACCTTC. V is TRBV30 and J is TRBJ1-2; D not certain. CDR1 is GTSNPN and CDR2 is SVGIG in the germline V gene (reference sequence). CDR3 size: 13 residues. V lost 1 base to trimming and J lost 5 bases, with 11 bases between them.

This clone appeared a few times. The J gene is TRBJ2-1, the V gene TRBV29-1; possible D gene TRBD2, 5 bases. The length of the CDR3 is 14 residues. The V and J ends lost 7 bases and 2 bases respectively, with 15 bases between them. Per germline, CDR1 SQVTM and CDR2 ANQGSEA. The CDR3 nucleotides are TGCAGCGCCCCCCAAATCGGGACCTACAATGAGCAGTTCTTC. Protein sequence: CSAPQIGTYNEQFF.

This clone was seen only a few times. The chain is built from TRBV28 and TRBJ2-7; a weak D match, TRBD1 (6 bases). The germline V gene encodes CDR1 MDHEN and CDR2 SYDVKM. The CDR3 spans 12 residues. Trimming removed 7 bases from V and 2 bases from J, with 9 bases in between. CDR3 sequence: CASTSGAYEQYF. The CDR3 coding sequence is TGTGCCAGCACCTCAGGGGCCTACGAGCAGTACTTC.

This clone showed up just once. J is TRBJ2-5 and V is TRBV5-4; D remains unclear. Germline CDR1 reads SGHNT; CDR2 reads YYREEE (reference sequence). V was shortened by 2 bases and J by 2 bases, with 7 bases between the two germline ends. The CDR3 runs 13 residues. CDR3 protein: CASSLGNQETQYF. In DNA, the CDR3 is TGTGCCAGCAGCTTAGGCAATCAAGAGACCCAGTACTTC.

This clone was found a few times. The chain carries TRBV29-1 and TRBJ2-7; TRBD2 might be the D (5 bases). The germline CDR1 and CDR2 sequences are SQVTM and ANQGSEA. Deletions cut 5 bases from V and 1 base from J, with 9 bases between. The CDR3 contains 12 residues. This CDR3 reads CSVWTASYEQYF. CDR3 sequence (DNA): TGCAGCGTTTGGACTGCATCCTACGAGCAGTACTTC.

This clone was observed many times. The genes are TRBV4-3 and TRBJ2-1; unclear D gene. The length of the CDR3 is 14 residues. V gave up 0 bases and J gave up 6 bases, with 9 bases separating them. Germline-derived CDR1 and CDR2 are LGHNA and YSLEER. The CDR3 loop is CASSQEIERNEQFF. DNA for the CDR3: TGCGCCAGCAGCCAAGAAATCGAACGCAATGAGCAGTTCTTC.

This clone was counted at least ten times. The chain links TRBV5-1 to TRBJ2-3, with a tentative D call TRBD2 (6 bases). The CDR3 has 17 residues. Germline CDR1 reads SGHRS; CDR2 reads YFSETQ. V was clipped by 4 bases and J by 2 bases, with 20 bases between them. The CDR3 loop is CASSLQTSGSSTDTQYF. In nucleotides, the CDR3 is TGCGCCAGCAGCCTGCAGACTAGTGGCTCTTCCACAGATACGCAGTATTTT.

This clone was counted only a few times. The chain employs TRBV30 and TRBJ2-3; 8 bases are a match to TRBD2. The length of the CDR3 is 15 residues. Trimming cost V 1 base and J 4 bases; bases outside gene matches: 7. Germline V gene data show CDR1 as GTSNPN and CDR2 as SVGIG (reference sequence). The CDR3 coding sequence is TGTGCCTGGAGTGGAAGCGGGGGTGTTGCAGATACGCAGTATTTT. Translated, it gives CAWSGSGGVADTQYF.

This clone appeared a few times. This chain uses TRBV5-1 with TRBJ2-1; TRBD2 matches at 12 bases. Germline assignment: CDR1 SGHRS and CDR2 YFSETQ. V shed 4 bases, J shed 10 bases, and the junction held 9 bases outside the gene matches. The CDR3 covers 15 residues. The CDR3 DNA reads TGCGCCAGCAGCCCTAGCGGGGGGGTACCTAGCGAGCAGTTCTTC. It yields the protein CASSPSGGVPSEQFF. Drawing the rest from reference TRBV5-1 and TRBJ2-1, the complete variable domain is KAGVTQTPRYLIKTRGQQVTLSCSPISGHRSVSWYQQTPGQGLQFLFEYFSETQRNKGNFPGRFSGRQFSNSRSEMNVSTLELGDSALYLCASSPSGGVPSEQFFGPGTRLTVL.

V and J are TRBV20-1 and TRBJ1-4; D not certain. The CDR3 is made up of 11 amino acids. V shed 5 bases and J shed 8 bases, with 9 bases lying between them. CDR1 and CDR2 from the germline V gene are DFQATT and SNEGSKA (reference sequence). Here the CDR3 DNA reads TGCAGTGCTTACAGTGAGGAAAAACTGTTTTTT. It encodes CSAYSEEKLFF.

The CDR3 DNA is TGCAGCGCCTGGGGTGGGGGTAGCTCCTACGAGCAGTACTTC. Protein: CSAWGGGSSYEQYF. J is TRBJ2-7 and V is TRBV29-1, with D perhaps assigned TRBD1 or TRBD2 (5 bases each). CDR1 is SQVTM, CDR2 ANQGSEA, per germline. The CDR3 loop spans 14 amino acids. V lost 7 bases and J lost 0, with 16 bases in between.

This clone was found a few times. The chain has TRBV10-3 and TRBJ2-7, with 12 bases fitting TRBD2. The germline V gene encodes CDR1 ENHRY and CDR2 SYGVKD. The V gene end was trimmed by 6 bases and the J gene end by 1 base; junction bases not matched to a gene: 1. CDR3 length: 14 residues. In DNA form, the CDR3 reads TGTGCCATCAGAGGACTAGCGGGGTCCTACGAGCAGTACTTC. This translates into CAIRGLAGSYEQYF.

The table lists this clone with a few counts. The rearrangement uses TRBV7-2 and TRBJ2-5; no reliable D call. This CDR3 is built from 12 residues. V gave up 5 bases and J gave up 1 base, with 5 bases separating them. Germline V gives CDR1 SGHTA, CDR2 FQGNSA. The CDR3 bases are TGTGCCAGCAGCCGACTCCAAGAGACCCAGTACTTC. The encoded protein is CASSRLQETQYF.

This clone was found many times. The chain has TRBV5-4 and TRBJ1-2; D is perhaps TRBD1 (5 bases). This CDR3 comprises 13 residues. The germline V and J ends were trimmed by 4 bases and 6 bases, with 13 bases remaining between them. CDR1 SGHNT and CDR2 YYREEE come from the germline V gene (reference sequence). The CDR3 protein is CASSPEAGNGYTF. The CDR3, as DNA: TGTGCCAGCAGCCCGGAGGCAGGGAATGGCTACACCTTC. Together with reference TRBV5-4 and TRBJ1-2, the CDR3 gives the full variable domain: ETGVTQSPTHLIKTRGQQVTLRCSSQSGHNTVSWYQQALGQGPQFIFQYYREEENGRGNFPPRFSGLQFPNYSSELNVNALELDDSALYLCASSPEAGNGYTFGSGTRLTVV.

In its sample, this clone was seen a few times. Other DNA sequences in this specimen translate into the identical CDR3. The gene calls are TRBV9 and TRBJ2-3, with D possibly TRBD1 on 6 matching bases. Germline V lookup: CDR1 SGDLS, CDR2 YYNGEE. This CDR3 has 15 amino acids. V lost 0 bases and J 6 bases, leaving 14 bases between the germline ends. The DNA of the CDR3 is TGTGCCAGCAGCGTAGCGGGCAGGGGTGGGGATACGCAGTATTTT. Protein product: CASSVAGRGGDTQYF.

The table lists this clone with a few counts. Other nucleotide sequences in the sample specify the same CDR3. V and J are TRBV10-3 and TRBJ2-3, with a tentative D call TRBD2 (5 bases). The CDR3 is 14 amino acids. The germline CDR1 and CDR2 sequences are ENHRY and SYGVKD. The ends were cut back, 0 bases at V and 3 bases at J, with 7 bases in the middle. The CDR3 DNA reads as TGTGCCATCAGTGAGTCGCCGGGAACAGATACGCAGTATTTT. The encoded protein is CAISESPGTDTQYF.

This chain links TRBV6-1 with TRBJ2-1; D is possibly TRBD1 (5 bases). Trimming cost V 4 bases and J 3 bases, with 13 bases left between them. CDR1 MNHNS and CDR2 SASEGT come from the germline V gene. This CDR3 is built from 15 residues. In nucleotides, the CDR3 is TGTGCCAGCAGTGTACAACAGGCCGACTACAATGAGCAGTTCTTC. It encodes CASSVQQADYNEQFF.

V usage is TRBV18 and J usage is TRBJ2-5; possibly TRBD1 for D (6 bases). CDR3 length: 13 residues. V was clipped by 9 bases and J by 3 bases, with 14 bases between them. From germline, CDR1 is KGHSH and CDR2 LQKENI. For the CDR3, the DNA is TGTGCCAGTTCGTCCGGGACAAAAGAGACCCAGTACTTC. Protein: CASSSGTKETQYF.

This clone came up a few times. The chain couples TRBV19 to TRBJ2-2; a possible D gene is TRBD2 (6 bases). CDR1 LNHDA and CDR2 SQIVND come from the germline V gene (reference sequence). V lost 7 bases, J lost 8 bases, and 17 bases lay in between. This CDR3 region has 14 residues. CDR3 in amino acids: CASTPGLGLGELFF. As DNA, the CDR3 is TGTGCCAGTACCCCGGGACTCGGACTTGGGGAGCTGTTTTTT.

This rearrangement joins TRBV5-6 to TRBJ2-1, with 7 bases matching TRBD2. Germline trimming cut 0 bases from V and 6 bases from J; bases unmatched to any gene: 9. CDR1 and CDR2 from the germline V gene are SGHDT and YYEEEE. The CDR3 is 16 residues long. The CDR3 protein is CASSLGQAGTLNEQFF. In DNA form, the CDR3 reads TGTGCCAGCAGCTTGGGACAAGCGGGGACCCTCAATGAGCAGTTCTTC.

This clone came up a few times. The CDR3 reads CASRRTGGEWRNEQFF. CDR3 DNA sequence: TGTGCCAGCCGTCGGACAGGGGGCGAGTGGAGAAATGAGCAGTTCTTC. V is TRBV2 and J is TRBJ2-1; 11 bases are shared with TRBD1. J gave up 7 bases and V 8 bases, and 13 bases lay outside the gene matches. The V gene's germline CDR1 is SNHLY and CDR2 FYNNEI. This CDR3 has 16 amino acids. The full variable domain, in which reference TRBV2 and TRBJ2-1 provide the parts outside the CDR3, is EPEVTQTPSHQVTQMGQEVILRCVPISNHLYFYWYRQILGQKVEFLVSFYNNEISEKSEIFDDQFSVERPDGSNFTLKIRSTKLEDSAMYFCASRRTGGEWRNEQFFGPGTRLTVL.

The chain employs TRBV6-1 and TRBJ2-5; TRBD1 or TRBD2 may be the D gene (5 bases each). This CDR3 is 14 amino acids long. Trimming removed 4 bases at V and 1 base at J, with 10 bases between. CDR1 and CDR2 (germline): MNHNS, SASEGT. The CDR3 here is CASSGPGTQETQYF. Written as DNA, the CDR3 is TGTGCCAGCAGTGGACCCGGGACCCAAGAGACCCAGTACTTC.

This clone has a handful of counts. The rearrangement uses TRBV5-6 and TRBJ2-6, with D perhaps matching TRBD1 or TRBD2 (5 bases each). V was clipped by 6 bases and J by 9 bases, with 19 bases between them. Germline CDR1 is SGHDT and CDR2 is YYEEEE. The CDR3 runs to 15 residues. The chain's CDR3 is CASTTLSGPHNVLTF. Here the CDR3 DNA reads TGTGCCAGCACCACCCTGTCGGGGCCACACAACGTCCTGACTTTC. Together with reference TRBV5-6 and TRBJ2-6, the CDR3 gives the full variable domain: DAGVTQSPTHLIKTRGQQVTLRCSPKSGHDTVSWYQQALGQGPQFIFQYYEEEERQRGNFPDRFSGHQFPNYSSELNVNALLLGDSALYLCASTTLSGPHNVLTFGAGSRLTVL.

As to this clone: A read error is likely here: a far larger clone is one base away. The V call is TRBV5-4, the J call TRBJ2-1; 9 nucleotides line up with TRBD2. The CDR3 extends over 15 amino acids. Germline assignment: CDR1 SGHNT and CDR2 YYREEE (reference sequence). CDR3 residues: CSSRMLAGTYNEQFF. As DNA, the CDR3 is TGTTCCAGCAGGATGCTAGCGGGGACCTACAATGAGCAGTTCTTC. Based on the CDR3 plus reference TRBV5-4 and TRBJ2-1, the full variable domain is ETGVTQSPTHLIKTRGQQVTLRCSSQSGHNTVSWYQQALGQGPQFIFQYYREEENGRGNFPPRFSGLQFPNYSSELNVNALELDDSALYLCSSRMLAGTYNEQFFGPGTRLTVL.

This chain links TRBV18 with TRBJ1-1; 8 nucleotides match TRBD1. Germline CDR1 KGHSH, CDR2 LQKENI. The CDR3 has 15 residues. After removal of 2 bases from V and 4 bases from J, the junction contained 6 bases not matched to a gene. CDR3 protein: CASSPAGQGGTEAFF. CDR3 nucleotides: TGTGCCAGCTCACCAGCCGGACAGGGCGGCACTGAAGCTTTCTTT.

The V call is TRBV7-9, the J call TRBJ1-6; tentatively, D is TRBD1 (5 bases). The V gene's germline CDR1 is SEHNR and CDR2 FQNEAQ (reference sequence). The CDR3 is 14 residues long. Between the trimmed V and J ends, which lost 4 bases and 7 bases, there was a span of 11 bases. Written as DNA, the CDR3 is TGTGCCAGCAGCTCGACCCCAGGGAATTCACCCCTCCACTTT. It translates to CASSSTPGNSPLHF.

The chain carries TRBV2 and TRBJ1-1, with TRBD1 as a possible D gene (5 bases). CDR3 size: 14 residues. Germline CDR1 and CDR2: SNHLY and FYNNEI. V gave up 7 bases and J gave up 2 bases, with 14 bases separating them. Here the CDR3 reads CASTLQVVNTEAFF. CDR3 nucleotide sequence: TGTGCCAGCACTCTACAGGTTGTAAACACTGAAGCTTTCTTT.

This clone occurred a few times. This chain joins TRBV15 and TRBJ2-1, with D uncertain. The CDR3 runs to 14 residues. Trimming removed 4 bases from V and 7 bases from J, with 14 bases in between. CDR1 and CDR2 from the germline V gene are LNHNV and YYDKDF (reference sequence). The CDR3 here is CATSKGGLENEQFF. For the CDR3, the DNA is TGTGCCACCAGCAAGGGCGGTCTGGAAAATGAGCAGTTCTTC.

The CDR3: CSVTKELNTEAFF. The CDR3 nucleotides read TGCAGCGTGACCAAAGAACTGAACACTGAAGCTTTCTTT. This sequence joins TRBV29-1 and TRBJ1-1, with D unclear. This CDR3 comprises 13 residues. Trimming took 6 bases from V and 0 from J, leaving 11 bases between them. CDR1 and CDR2 (germline): SQVTM, ANQGSEA.